The rows below give T cell receptor beta chains drawn from one sample of a study of blood T cells in healthy people across ages. TCRdb independently ran MiXCR on the 5' RACE reads; one entry per CDR3 protein. The sample lists approximately 960,000 distinct CDR3 sequences; just under 30% were seen once. This sample also belongs to another study, concerning T cells of mothers and their children.

The sample taken for sequencing was blood. All receptors derive from a middle-aged woman in good health. The conserved cysteine and the conserved F or W are not part of the CDR3 here. Rows may omit the clone size; those that give it use once, few, many or a size class.

size	V	CDR3
.	TRBV9	ASSPSSRAVGADTQY
few	TRBV28	ASRGGGARNEQY
many	TRBV12-3/TRBV12-4	ASSSGTDTYNEQF
few	TRBV6-5	AGSYADTYNEQF
.	TRBV12-3/TRBV12-4	ASSFTGEGTEAF
.	TRBV7-6	ASSLVASGGKNIQY
.	TRBV28	ASSGEDTLSYEQY
few	TRBV20-1	SAELRGGTDTQY
many	TRBV3-1	ASSQGQIYNEQF
once	TRBV28	ASSLSTSGATHTQY
few	TRBV6-2/TRBV6-3	ASSFWDSAEAF
.	TRBV7-2	ASSVNKGGTQY
.	TRBV28	ASSSGVVSTEAF
.	TRBV7-2	ASSFFQGKTEAF
.	TRBV7-2	ASRPDRGNKNIQY
.	TRBV5-1	ASSWAPGGDYGYT
many	TRBV29-1	SVPGTSYGTDTQY
.	TRBV28	ASSSRPGGDGYT
.	TRBV7-2	ASSLDQGSPLH
.	TRBV4-1	ASSQAPQGASCEQY
.	TRBV3-1	ASSQRSEGISETQY
.	TRBV21-1	ASSKDRDSHEQY
many	TRBV5-6	ASSLGAGTVQETQY
.	TRBV14	ASSQDPWRGGIYNEQF
.	TRBV2	ASSLDRVGEQF
many	TRBV23-1	ASSQFWQGNTGELF
many	TRBV9	ASSVGLLDSKYEQY